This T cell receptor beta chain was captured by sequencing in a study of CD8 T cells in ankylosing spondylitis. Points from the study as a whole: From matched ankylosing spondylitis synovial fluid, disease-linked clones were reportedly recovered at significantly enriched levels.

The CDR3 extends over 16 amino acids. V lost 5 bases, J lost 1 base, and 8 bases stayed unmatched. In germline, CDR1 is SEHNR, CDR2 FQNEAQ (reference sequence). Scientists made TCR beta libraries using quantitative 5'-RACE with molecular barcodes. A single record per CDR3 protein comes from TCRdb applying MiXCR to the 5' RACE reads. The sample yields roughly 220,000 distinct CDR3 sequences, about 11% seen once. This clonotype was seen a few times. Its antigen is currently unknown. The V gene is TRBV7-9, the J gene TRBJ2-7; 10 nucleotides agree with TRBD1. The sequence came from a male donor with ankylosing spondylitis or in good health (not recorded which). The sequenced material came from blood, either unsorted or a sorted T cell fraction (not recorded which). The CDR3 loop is CASSPTQDRGSYEQYF. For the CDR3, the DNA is TGTGCCAGCAGCCCAACTCAGGACAGGGGGTCCTACGAGCAGTACTTC.